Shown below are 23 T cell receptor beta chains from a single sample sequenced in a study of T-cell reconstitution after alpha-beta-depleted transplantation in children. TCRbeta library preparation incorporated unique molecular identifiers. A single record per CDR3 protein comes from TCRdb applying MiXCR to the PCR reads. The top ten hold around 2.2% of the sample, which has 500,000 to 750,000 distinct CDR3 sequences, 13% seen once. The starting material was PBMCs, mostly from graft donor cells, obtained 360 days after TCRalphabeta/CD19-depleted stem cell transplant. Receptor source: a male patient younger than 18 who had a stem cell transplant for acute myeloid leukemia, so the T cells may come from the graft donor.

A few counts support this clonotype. In DNA, the CDR3 is TGTGCCCCAAGGACCGGGAGCAATGAGCAGTTCTTC. Translated, it gives CAPRTGSNEQFF. The J gene is TRBJ2-1, the V gene TRBV24-1; perhaps TRBD2 as D (6 bases). V was cut by 12 bases and J by 6 bases, with 14 bases left in between. CDR1 is KGHDR and CDR2 is SFDVKD in the germline V gene. This CDR3 contains 12 residues.

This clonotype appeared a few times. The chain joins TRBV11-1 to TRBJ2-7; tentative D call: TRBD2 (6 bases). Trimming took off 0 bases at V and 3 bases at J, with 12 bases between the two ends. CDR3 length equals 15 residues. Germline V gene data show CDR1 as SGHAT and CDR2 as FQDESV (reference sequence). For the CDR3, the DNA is TGTGCCAGCAGCTTAGCGGAGGTAGCGGTCTACGAGCAGTACTTC. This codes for CASSLAEVAVYEQYF.

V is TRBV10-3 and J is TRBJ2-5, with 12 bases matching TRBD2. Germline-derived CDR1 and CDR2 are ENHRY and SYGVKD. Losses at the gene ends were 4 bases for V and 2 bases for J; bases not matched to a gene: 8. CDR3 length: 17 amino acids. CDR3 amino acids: CAISGVQTSGRQETQYF. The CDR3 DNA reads TGTGCCATCAGTGGGGTCCAAACTAGCGGGAGGCAAGAGACCCAGTACTTC.

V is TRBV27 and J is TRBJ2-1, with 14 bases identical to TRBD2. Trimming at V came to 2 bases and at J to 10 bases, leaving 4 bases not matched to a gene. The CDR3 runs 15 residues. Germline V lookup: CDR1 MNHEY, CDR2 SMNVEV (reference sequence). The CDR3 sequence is CASSLTGLAGAEQFF. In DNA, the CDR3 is TGTGCCAGCAGTTTAACGGGACTAGCGGGAGCAGAGCAGTTCTTC.

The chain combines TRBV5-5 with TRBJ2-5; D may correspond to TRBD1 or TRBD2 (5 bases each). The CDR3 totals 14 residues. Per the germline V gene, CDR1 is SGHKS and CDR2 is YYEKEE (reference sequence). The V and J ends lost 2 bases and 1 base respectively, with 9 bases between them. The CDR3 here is CASSFPGTQETQYF. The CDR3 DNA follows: TGTGCCAGCAGCTTCCCCGGGACCCAAGAGACCCAGTACTTC.

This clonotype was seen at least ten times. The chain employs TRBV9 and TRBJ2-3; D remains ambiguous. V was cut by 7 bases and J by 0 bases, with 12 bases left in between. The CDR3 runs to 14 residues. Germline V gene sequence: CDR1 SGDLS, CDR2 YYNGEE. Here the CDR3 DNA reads TGTGCCAGCGGGAACCAGAGGAGCACAGATACGCAGTATTTT. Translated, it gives CASGNQRSTDTQYF.

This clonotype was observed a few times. The CDR3 DNA is TGTGCCAGCAGCCAAGAGGAAGGGAACACTGAAGCTTTCTTT. Amino acids: CASSQEEGNTEAFF. The chain links TRBV4-2 to TRBJ1-1; D unclear. V was shortened by 0 bases and J by 1 base, with 6 bases between the two germline ends. Germline assignment: CDR1 LGHNA and CDR2 YNFKEQ. The CDR3 spans 14 residues.

The CDR3 sequence: CASSFGQGRTDTQYF. In nucleotides, the CDR3 is TGTGCCAGCAGCTTCGGCCAGGGTCGCACAGATACGCAGTATTTT. The chain couples TRBV7-9 to TRBJ2-3; a possible D gene is TRBD1 (5 bases). The CDR3 is made up of 15 amino acids. The V and J ends lost 3 bases and 1 base respectively, with 11 bases between them. Germline lookup yields CDR1 SEHNR and CDR2 FQNEAQ (reference sequence).

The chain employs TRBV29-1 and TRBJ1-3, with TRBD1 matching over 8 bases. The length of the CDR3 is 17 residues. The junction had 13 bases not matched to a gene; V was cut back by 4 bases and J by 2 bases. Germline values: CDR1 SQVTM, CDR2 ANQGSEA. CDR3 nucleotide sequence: TGCAGCGTTGTGGCTAACCCTACAGGGGGTGCTGGAAACACCATATATTTT. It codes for CSVVANPTGGAGNTIYF.

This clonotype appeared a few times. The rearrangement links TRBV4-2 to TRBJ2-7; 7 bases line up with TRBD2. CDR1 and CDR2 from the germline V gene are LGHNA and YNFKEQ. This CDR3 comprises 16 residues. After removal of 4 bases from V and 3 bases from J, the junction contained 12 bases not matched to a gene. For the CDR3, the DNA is TGTGCCAGCAGCCTAATCGGACTAGAAGCCTTCTACGAGCAGTACTTC. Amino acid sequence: CASSLIGLEAFYEQYF.

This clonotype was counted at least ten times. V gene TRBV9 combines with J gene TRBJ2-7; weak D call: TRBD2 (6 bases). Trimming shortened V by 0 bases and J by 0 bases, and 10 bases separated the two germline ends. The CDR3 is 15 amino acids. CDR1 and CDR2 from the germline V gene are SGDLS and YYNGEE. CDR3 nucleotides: TGTGCCAGCAGCGTAGCCGGGGGTCCCTCCTACGAGCAGTACTTC. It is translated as CASSVAGGPSYEQYF.

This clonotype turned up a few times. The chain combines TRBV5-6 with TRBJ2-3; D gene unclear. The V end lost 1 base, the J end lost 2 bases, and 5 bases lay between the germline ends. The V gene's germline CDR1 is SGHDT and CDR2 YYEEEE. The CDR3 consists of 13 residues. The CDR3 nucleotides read TGTGCCAGCAGCTTGCAGAACACAGATACGCAGTATTTT. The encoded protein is CASSLQNTDTQYF.

The CDR3: CASSNLGTGEQYF. CDR3 bases: TGTGCCAGCAGTAACCTCGGGACAGGGGAGCAGTACTTC. The genes are TRBV28 and TRBJ2-7; 9 bases match TRBD1. The CDR3 runs 13 residues. V shed 5 bases and J 7 bases; nucleotides not matched to a gene: 6. Germline CDR1 MDHEN, CDR2 SYDVKM.

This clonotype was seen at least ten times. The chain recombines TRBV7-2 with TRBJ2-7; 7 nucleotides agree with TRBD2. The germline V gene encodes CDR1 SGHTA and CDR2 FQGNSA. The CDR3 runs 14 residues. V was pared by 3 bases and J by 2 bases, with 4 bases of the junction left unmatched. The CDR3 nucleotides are TGTGCCAGCAGCTTGCTAGCGGATACCTACGAGCAGTACTTC. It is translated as CASSLLADTYEQYF. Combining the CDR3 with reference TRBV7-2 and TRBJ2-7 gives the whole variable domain GAGVSQSPSNKVTEKGKDVELRCDPISGHTALYWYRQSLGQGLEFLIYFQGNSAPDKSGLPSDRFSAERTGGSVSTLTIQRTQQEDSAVYLCASSLLADTYEQYFGPGTRLTVT.

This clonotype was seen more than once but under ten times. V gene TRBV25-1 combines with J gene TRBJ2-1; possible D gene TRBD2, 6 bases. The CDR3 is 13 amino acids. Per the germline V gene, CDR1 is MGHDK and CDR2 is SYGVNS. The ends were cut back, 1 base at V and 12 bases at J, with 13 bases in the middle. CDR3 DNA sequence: TGTGCCAGCAGTGAATTGGTTCGGGACTGGCAGTTCTTC. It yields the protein CASSELVRDWQFF.

In nucleotides, the CDR3 is TGTGCCAGCATTTCCCTTTCCGGGACAGGGGGTGGTGAGCAGTTCTTC. This sequence encodes CASISLSGTGGGEQFF. The V and J genes are TRBV12-3 or TRBV12-4 and TRBJ2-1; TRBD1 agrees at 11 bases. The length of the CDR3 is 16 residues. V lost 7 bases, J lost 9 bases, and 14 bases stayed unmatched.

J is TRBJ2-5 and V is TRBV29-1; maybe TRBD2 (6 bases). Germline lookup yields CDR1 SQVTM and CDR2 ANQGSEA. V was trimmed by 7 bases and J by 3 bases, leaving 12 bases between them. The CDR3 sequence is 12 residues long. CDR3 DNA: TGCAGCGCCGGGACTGTCAAAGAGACCCAGTACTTC. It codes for CSAGTVKETQYF.

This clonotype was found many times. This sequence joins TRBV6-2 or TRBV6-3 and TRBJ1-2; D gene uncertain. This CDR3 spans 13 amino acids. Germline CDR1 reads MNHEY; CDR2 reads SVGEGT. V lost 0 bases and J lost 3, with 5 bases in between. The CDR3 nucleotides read TGTGCCAGCAGTTACTCTTGGGACTATGGCTACACCTTC. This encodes CASSYSWDYGYTF.

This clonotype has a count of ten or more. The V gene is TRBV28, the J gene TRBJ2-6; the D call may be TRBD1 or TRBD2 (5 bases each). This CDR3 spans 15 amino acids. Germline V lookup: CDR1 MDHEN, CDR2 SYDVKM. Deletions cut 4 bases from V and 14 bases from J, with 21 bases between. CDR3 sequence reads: CASSSPGRQPIILTF. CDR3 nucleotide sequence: TGTGCCAGCAGTTCCCCGGGACGACAACCGATAATCCTGACTTTC.

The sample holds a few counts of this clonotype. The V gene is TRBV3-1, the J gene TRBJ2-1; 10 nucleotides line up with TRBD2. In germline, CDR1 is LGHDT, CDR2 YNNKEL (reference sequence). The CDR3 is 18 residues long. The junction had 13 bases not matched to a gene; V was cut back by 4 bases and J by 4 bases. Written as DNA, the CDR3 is TGTGCCAGCAGCCTCATCTTTAGCGGGAGGTTGGTATACAATGAGCAGTTCTTC. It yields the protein CASSLIFSGRLVYNEQFF.

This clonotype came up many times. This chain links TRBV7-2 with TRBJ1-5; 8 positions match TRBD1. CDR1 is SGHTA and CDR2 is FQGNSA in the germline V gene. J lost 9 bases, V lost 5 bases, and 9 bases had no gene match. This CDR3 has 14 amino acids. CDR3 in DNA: TGTGCCAGCAGCCCCGGACAGGGAACTTTGCCCCAGCATTTT. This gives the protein CASSPGQGTLPQHF.

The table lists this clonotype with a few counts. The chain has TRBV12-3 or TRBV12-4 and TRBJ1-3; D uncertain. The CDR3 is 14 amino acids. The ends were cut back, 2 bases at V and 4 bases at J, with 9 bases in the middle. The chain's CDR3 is CASSLSPGGNTIYF. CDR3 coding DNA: TGTGCCAGCAGTTTATCCCCGGGGGGAAACACCATATATTTT.

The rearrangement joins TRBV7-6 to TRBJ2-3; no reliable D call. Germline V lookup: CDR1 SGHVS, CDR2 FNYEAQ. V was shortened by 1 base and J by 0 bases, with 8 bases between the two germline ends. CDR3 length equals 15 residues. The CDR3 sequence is CASSLVDSSTDTQYF. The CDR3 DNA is TGTGCCAGCAGCTTAGTCGACTCTAGCACAGATACGCAGTATTTT.